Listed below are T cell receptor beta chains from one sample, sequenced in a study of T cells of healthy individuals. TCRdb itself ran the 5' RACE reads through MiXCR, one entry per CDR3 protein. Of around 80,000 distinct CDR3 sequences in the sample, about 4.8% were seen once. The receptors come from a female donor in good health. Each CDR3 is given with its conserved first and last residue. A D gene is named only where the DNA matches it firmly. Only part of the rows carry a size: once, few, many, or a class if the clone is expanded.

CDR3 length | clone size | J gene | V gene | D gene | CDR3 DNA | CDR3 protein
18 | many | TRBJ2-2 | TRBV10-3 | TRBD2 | TGTGCCATCTCCTTTTCGGCTAGCGGGACCACGAACACCGGGGAGCTGTTTTTT | CAISFSASGTTNTGELFF
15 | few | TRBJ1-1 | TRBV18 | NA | TGTGCCAGCTCACCGGCCAGGGCACGGTACACTGAAGCTTTCTTT | CASSPARARYTEAFF
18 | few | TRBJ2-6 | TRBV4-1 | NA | TGCGCCAGCAGCCAACGGGTATCCGGTAGCTCTGGGGCCAACGTCCTGACTTTC | CASSQRVSGSSGANVLTF
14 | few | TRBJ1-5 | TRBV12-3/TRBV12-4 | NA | TGTGCCAGCAGTTTGGGAAGCTGGAATCAGCCCCAGCATTTT | CASSLGSWNQPQHF
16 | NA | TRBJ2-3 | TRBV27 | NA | TGTGCCAGCAGTGAGGAGGGACTCTTGAACACAGATACGCAGTATTTT | CASSEEGLLNTDTQYF
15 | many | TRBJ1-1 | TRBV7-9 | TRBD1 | TGTGCCAGCAGCCACGTACAGGGGACGGCGACTGAAGCTTTCTTT | CASSHVQGTATEAFF
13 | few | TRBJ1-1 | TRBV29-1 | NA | TGCAGCGTTGAAGTTGATAGGAACACTGAAGCTTTCTTT | CSVEVDRNTEAFF
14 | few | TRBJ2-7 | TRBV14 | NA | TGTGCCAGCAGCTGGGGACGTCTCTCCTACGAGCAGTACTTC | CASSWGRLSYEQYF
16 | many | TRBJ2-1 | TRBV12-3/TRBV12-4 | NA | TGTGCCAGCAGTTTAGAATGGACCATACGGTCCGATGAGCAGTTCTTC | CASSLEWTIRSDEQFF
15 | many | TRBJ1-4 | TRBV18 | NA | TGTGCCAGCTCACCGTCTTGGGGTACTAATGAAAAACTGTTTTTT | CASSPSWGTNEKLFF
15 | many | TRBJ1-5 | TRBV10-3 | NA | TGTGCCATCGGACAGTCTACGGAGAGCAATCAGCCCCAGCATTTT | CAIGQSTESNQPQHF
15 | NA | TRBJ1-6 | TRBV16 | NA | TGTGCCAGCATCCCTAGACAGGATTGGAATTCACCCCTCCACTTT | CASIPRQDWNSPLHF
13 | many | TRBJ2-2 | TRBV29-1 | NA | TGCAGCGTTCGAGCCGGGTTCACCGGGGAGCTGTTTTTT | CSVRAGFTGELFF
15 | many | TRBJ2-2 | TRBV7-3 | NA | TGTGCCAGCAGCTTGGGACAACCGAACACCGGGGAGCTGTTTTTT | CASSLGQPNTGELFF
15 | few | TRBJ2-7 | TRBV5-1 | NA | TGCGCCAGCAGCCTTAGAGGGGACCGAACCTACGAGCAGTACTTC | CASSLRGDRTYEQYF
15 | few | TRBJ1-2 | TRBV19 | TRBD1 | TGTGCCAGTAGTACCCGGGACAGCTCTAACTATGGCTACACCTTC | CASSTRDSSNYGYTF
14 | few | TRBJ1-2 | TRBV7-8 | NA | TGTGCCAGCAGCTTAGCGAGGACTAATGCTGGCTACACCTTC | CASSLARTNAGYTF
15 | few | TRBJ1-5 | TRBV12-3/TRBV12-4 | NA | TGTGCCAGCAGCTCCCAAACAGGGCGCAATCAGCCCCAGCATTTT | CASSSQTGRNQPQHF
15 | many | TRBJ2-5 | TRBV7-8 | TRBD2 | TGTGCCAGCAGCTCTACTAGCGTTTCCTCTGGGACCCAGTACTTC | CASSSTSVSSGTQYF
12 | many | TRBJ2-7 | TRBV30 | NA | TGTGCCTGGAGTGGCGCAACCTACGAGCAGTACTTC | CAWSGATYEQYF
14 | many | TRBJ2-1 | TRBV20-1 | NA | TGCAGTGCTAGAGATACCGTCGCAGGCGGTGAGCAGTTCTTC | CSARDTVAGGEQFF
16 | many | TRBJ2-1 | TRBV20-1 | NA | TGCAGTGCTAAGTCAATCGATTACTGGGGGAACAATGAGCAGTTCTTC | CSAKSIDYWGNNEQFF
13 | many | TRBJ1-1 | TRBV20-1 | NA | TGCAGTGCTAGAGATTATACAGGGACTGAAGCTTTCTTT | CSARDYTGTEAFF
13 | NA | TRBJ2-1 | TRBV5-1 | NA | TGCGCCAGCAGCTTCCAGAATCGCGATGAGCAGTTCTTC | CASSFQNRDEQFF
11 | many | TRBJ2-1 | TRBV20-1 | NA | TGCAGTGCTAGAGATAGCGAAGAGCAGTTCTTC | CSARDSEEQFF
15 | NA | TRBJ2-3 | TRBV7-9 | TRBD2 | TGTGCCAGCAGCCGACTAGCGGGAGCACGAGATACGCAGTATTTT | CASSRLAGARDTQYF
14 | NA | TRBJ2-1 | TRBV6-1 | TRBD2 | TGTGCCAGCTTTTTGCGGGAGGGTTACAATGAGCAGTTCTTC | CASFLREGYNEQFF
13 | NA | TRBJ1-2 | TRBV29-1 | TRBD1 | TGCAGCGTCAAGGGACAGGAAAACTATGGCTACACCTTC | CSVKGQENYGYTF
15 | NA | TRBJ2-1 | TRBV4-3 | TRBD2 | TGCGCCAGCAGCCAAGTTCCTAGCGGGAGGAGTGAGCAGTTCTTC | CASSQVPSGRSEQFF
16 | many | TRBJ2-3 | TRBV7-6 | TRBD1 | TGTGCCAGCAGCATAGCAGGGGGCGCGAGCACAGATACGCAGTATTTT | CASSIAGGASTDTQYF
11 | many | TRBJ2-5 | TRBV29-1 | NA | TGCAGCGTCGCCACCTTTGAGACCCAGTACTTC | CSVATFETQYF
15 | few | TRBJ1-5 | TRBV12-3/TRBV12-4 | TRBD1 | TGTGCCAGCAGCATCGGACAGGGGAAAACCCAGCCCCAGCATTTT | CASSIGQGKTQPQHF
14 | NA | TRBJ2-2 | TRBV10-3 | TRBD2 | TGTGCCATCACCATGCGGGAGGGCCGCGGGGAGCTGTTTTTT | CAITMREGRGELFF
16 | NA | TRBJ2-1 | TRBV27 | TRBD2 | TGTGCCAGCAGTTTCCTAAGGAGCGGGAGTGTCAATGAGCAGTTCTTC | CASSFLRSGSVNEQFF
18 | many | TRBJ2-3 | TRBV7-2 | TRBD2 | TGTGCCAGCAGTCTGTGGTCCCTAGCGGCCGGAAAGGAAGATACGCAGTATTTT | CASSLWSLAAGKEDTQYF
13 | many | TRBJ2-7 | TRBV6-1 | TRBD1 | TGTGCCAGCAGTGAGACAGGGTCCTACGAGCAGTACTTC | CASSETGSYEQYF